This entry features one TCR beta chain sequence. There are 12 residues in the CDR3. The germline gives CDR1 LNHDA, CDR2 SQIVND (reference sequence). Trimming pared 3 bases from V and 5 bases from J, leaving 5 bases between. The sample comes from a study of neoadjuvant anti-PD-1 for oral cavity cancer. Only in-frame clones appear in the TCRdb table, and some are missing; sequencing was by immunoSEQ multiplex PCR. The table records tens of thousands of clones, more than 65% of them present only once. Blood cells were analyzed directly, without culture or expansion. The sequence was obtained from a person aged 35-79 years with oral cavity squamous cell carcinoma. V gene TRBV19 combines with J gene TRBJ1-3; D gene ambiguous. Sample: PBMCs, taken before nivolumab (anti-PD-1) treatment. The CDR3 sequence is CASSIRRNTIYF. The CDR3 DNA sequence: TGTGCCAGTAGTATTAGGAGAAACACCATATATTTT.